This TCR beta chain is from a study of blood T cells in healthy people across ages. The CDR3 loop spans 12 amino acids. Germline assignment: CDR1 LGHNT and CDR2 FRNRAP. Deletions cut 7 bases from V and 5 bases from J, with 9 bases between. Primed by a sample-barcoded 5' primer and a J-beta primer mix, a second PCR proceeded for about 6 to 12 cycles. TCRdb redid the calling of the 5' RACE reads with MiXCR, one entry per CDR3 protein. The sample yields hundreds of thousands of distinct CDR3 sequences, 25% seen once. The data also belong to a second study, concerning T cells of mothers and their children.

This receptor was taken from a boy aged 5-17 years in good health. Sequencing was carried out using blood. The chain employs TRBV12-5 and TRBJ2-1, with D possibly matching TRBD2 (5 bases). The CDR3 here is CASAPRDNEQFF. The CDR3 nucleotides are TGTGCTAGTGCCCCGCGGGACAATGAGCAGTTCTTC.